A single sample gave rise to the 29 T cell receptor beta chains below, sequenced in a study of identical twins. TCRdb re-analysed the 5' RACE reads in MiXCR, keeping a single row per CDR3 protein. The repertoire includes 1,800,000 or so distinct CDR3 sequences, more than 30% of them detected once, and less than 0.35% sits in the top ten. Sequenced sample: cord blood. The source of these receptors is a newborn girl in good health.

The chain carries TRBV14 and TRBJ2-2, with D possibly TRBD1 on 5 matching bases. Between the trimmed V and J ends, which lost 5 bases and 7 bases, there was a span of 17 bases. The length of the CDR3 is 15 residues. Germline-derived CDR1 and CDR2 are SGHDN and FVKESK. CDR3 in amino acids: CASSERGRAGGELFF. CDR3 nucleotide sequence: TGTGCCAGCAGCGAAAGGGGCAGGGCAGGCGGGGAGCTGTTTTTT.

The chain couples TRBV20-1 to TRBJ2-5, with D possibly TRBD2 on 6 matching bases. Germline assignment: CDR1 DFQATT and CDR2 SNEGSKA (reference sequence). This CDR3 is built from 14 residues. V lost 3 bases, J lost 11 bases, and 22 bases lay in between. The CDR3 DNA sequence: TGCAGTGCTAGCGGGGACTCCCTCAACGATGAGCAGTACTTC. This sequence encodes CSASGDSLNDEQYF.

This clonotype came up a few times. V usage is TRBV28 and J usage is TRBJ1-5; 11 bases align to TRBD1. The germline CDR1 and CDR2 sequences are MDHEN and SYDVKM. The ends lost 6 bases at V and 2 bases at J; junction bases unmatched: 12. The CDR3 extends over 18 amino acids. The CDR3: CASSTLGQGAWGNQPQHF. The CDR3 DNA reads as TGTGCCAGCAGCACTCTTGGACAGGGGGCCTGGGGCAATCAGCCCCAGCATTTT.

The chain uses TRBV19 and TRBJ2-6; 9 nucleotides align to TRBD1. The CDR3 has 16 residues. Germline CDR1 LNHDA, CDR2 SQIVND (reference sequence). V was clipped by 10 bases and J by 0 bases; unmatched bases: 7. CDR3 bases: TGTGCCACTGGGACAGGGTTTTTCTCTGGGGCCAACGTCCTGACTTTC. Its protein is CATGTGFFSGANVLTF.

The table lists this clonotype with a few counts. V and J are TRBV27 and TRBJ2-5; 9 bases fit TRBD2. CDR1 and CDR2 (germline): MNHEY, SMNVEV (reference sequence). V was clipped by 0 bases and J by 0 bases; unmatched bases: 14. The CDR3 totals 20 residues. The CDR3 nucleotides read TGTGCCAGCAGTTTATCGGGGAGAGCGGGGGGCAAACCTTACCAAGAGACCCAGTACTTC. It translates to CASSLSGRAGGKPYQETQYF.

This clonotype was recorded a few times. The chain is built from TRBV6-1 and TRBJ2-7, with TRBD2 matching 8 bases. The length of the CDR3 is 16 residues. V lost 0 bases and J lost 3; bases outside the gene matches: 7. In germline, CDR1 is MNHNS, CDR2 SASEGT. In DNA form, the CDR3 reads TGTGCCAGCAGTGAAGCGTTACTAGCGGAGCTCTACGAGCAGTACTTC. This translates into CASSEALLAELYEQYF.

This clonotype showed up just a few times. This chain joins TRBV11-2 and TRBJ2-1; D not certain. Per the germline V gene, CDR1 is SGHAT and CDR2 is FQNNGV. This CDR3 has 13 amino acids. Deletions cut 1 base from V and 6 bases from J, with 7 bases between. Here the CDR3 reads CASSLVLGNEQFF. In DNA form, the CDR3 reads TGTGCCAGCAGCTTAGTTTTAGGCAATGAGCAGTTCTTC. Variable domain in full (rest from reference TRBV11-2 and TRBJ2-1): EAGVAQSPRYKIIEKRQSVAFWCNPISGHATLYWYQQILGQGPKLLIQFQNNGVVDDSQLPKDRFSAERLKGVDSTLKIQPAKLEDSAVYLCASSLVLGNEQFFGPGTRLTVL.

The V gene is TRBV7-2, the J gene TRBJ1-4; perhaps TRBD1 as D (6 bases). Trimming took 1 base from V and 7 from J, leaving 13 bases between them. The V gene's germline CDR1 is SGHTA and CDR2 FQGNSA. The CDR3 is 15 residues long. This CDR3 is CASSLGYRDTEKLFF. The DNA for the CDR3 is TGTGCCAGCAGCTTAGGATACAGGGATACTGAAAAACTGTTTTTT. Complete variable domain (other parts from reference TRBV7-2 and TRBJ1-4): GAGVSQSPSNKVTEKGKDVELRCDPISGHTALYWYRQSLGQGLEFLIYFQGNSAPDKSGLPSDRFSAERTGGSVSTLTIQRTQQEDSAVYLCASSLGYRDTEKLFFGSGTQLSVL.

V is TRBV4-2 and J is TRBJ2-7, with 10 bases matching TRBD2. The ends lost 0 bases at V and 4 bases at J; junction bases unmatched: 6. The CDR3 covers 16 residues. Germline V gene sequence: CDR1 LGHNA, CDR2 YNFKEQ. CDR3 residues: CASSQESASGRYEQYF. The CDR3 DNA sequence: TGTGCCAGCAGCCAAGAATCGGCTAGCGGGAGATACGAGCAGTACTTC.

This chain connects TRBV5-1 to TRBJ1-2, with TRBD1 as a possible D gene (5 bases). This CDR3 is 14 amino acids long. Germline CDR1 SGHRS, CDR2 YFSETQ. V was trimmed by 0 bases and J by 8 bases, leaving 14 bases between them. CDR3 in DNA: TGCGCCAGCAGCTTGGAGGTGAGAGGGGAAGGCTACACCTTC. As protein: CASSLEVRGEGYTF.

V usage is TRBV20-1 and J usage is TRBJ2-7; D is unclear. The tail of the sequence fits TRBJ2-4 better, so the J call may be wrong. The CDR3 contains 11 residues. CDR1 and CDR2 from the germline V gene are DFQATT and SNEGSKA (reference sequence). The CDR3 loop reads CSAGSANIQYF. CDR3 bases: TGCAGTGCAGGCTCAGCTAACATTCAGTACTTC.

In DNA, the CDR3 is TGTGCCAGCAGCCCCGTTACTAGCGGCTACAATGAGCAGTTCTTC. Protein product: CASSPVTSGYNEQFF. The V gene is TRBV7-6, the J gene TRBJ2-1; 8 nucleotides match TRBD2. Germline V gene data show CDR1 as SGHVS and CDR2 as FNYEAQ. The CDR3 sequence is 15 residues long. V was clipped by 5 bases and J by 3 bases; unmatched bases: 6. The whole variable domain, filled in from reference TRBV7-6 and TRBJ2-1, reads GAGVSQSPRYKVTKRGQDVALRCDPISGHVSLYWYRQALGQGPEFLTYFNYEAQQDKSGLPNDRFSAERPEGSISTLTIQRTEQRDSAMYRCASSPVTSGYNEQFFGPGTRLTVL.

The J gene is TRBJ2-1, the V gene TRBV24-1; D gene unclear. The closer fit of TRBJ2-7 to the DNA end suggests the J call may be wrong. Germline V gene lookup returns CDR1 KGHDR and CDR2 SFDVKD. CDR3 length equals 13 residues. CDR3 DNA: TGTGCCACCAGGGCCGTAGCCTACAATGAGCAGTACTTC. Amino acid sequence: CATRAVAYNEQYF.

The genes are TRBV24-1 and TRBJ2-5; D possibly matches TRBD1 or TRBD2 (5 bases each). The CDR3 length is 15 residues. Trimming removed 1 base from V and 3 bases from J, with 11 bases in between. Per the germline V gene, CDR1 is KGHDR and CDR2 is SFDVKD. CDR3 region: CATSDFWGRKETQYF. The DNA for the CDR3 is TGTGCCACCAGTGATTTTTGGGGACGGAAAGAGACCCAGTACTTC.

This clonotype was observed a handful of times. The chain carries TRBV25-1 and TRBJ2-1; 8 nucleotides line up with TRBD1. Germline-derived CDR1 and CDR2 are MGHDK and SYGVNS. V trimming: 6 bases; J trimming: 2 bases; junction bases outside the gene matches: 6. The CDR3 is made up of 15 amino acids. CDR3 DNA: TGTGCCAGCAGGGGGGGACAGGCGACCTACAATGAGCAGTTCTTC. It is translated as CASRGGQATYNEQFF.

This clonotype was picked up a small number of times. The rearrangement uses TRBV20-1 and TRBJ2-1; no clear D gene. The CDR3 is 14 amino acids. Germline lookup yields CDR1 DFQATT and CDR2 SNEGSKA (reference sequence). V gave up 3 bases and J gave up 3 bases, with 12 bases separating them. CDR3 bases: TGCAGTGCTAGCCCGGACGCGAGCTACAATGAGCAGTTCTTC. Its translation is CSASPDASYNEQFF.

In this sample, this clonotype turned up a few times. The V and J genes are TRBV28 and TRBJ1-2; no clear D gene. The germline V gene has CDR1 MDHEN and CDR2 SYDVKM. There are 13 residues in the CDR3. The V and J ends lost 6 bases and 4 bases respectively, with 12 bases between them. CDR3 DNA sequence: TGTGCCAGCAGGCGGGCCGGGGTCTATGGCTACACCTTC. Protein sequence: CASRRAGVYGYTF.

This chain uses TRBV6-5 with TRBJ1-1, with D hard to call. The length of the CDR3 is 13 residues. V was shortened by 10 bases and J by 1 base, with 13 bases between the two germline ends. Germline loops: CDR1 MNHEY, CDR2 SVGAGI. The CDR3 loop reads CATQRTGNTEAFF. The CDR3 coding sequence is TGTGCCACCCAAAGGACGGGGAACACTGAAGCTTTCTTT.

V and J are TRBV3-1 and TRBJ1-2; D is unresolved. Per the germline V gene, CDR1 is LGHDT and CDR2 is YNNKEL (reference sequence). The germline V and J ends were trimmed by 2 bases and 4 bases, with 8 bases remaining between them. This CDR3 comprises 13 residues. The CDR3 DNA reads TGTGCCAGCAGCCAATGGCTTGGCTATGGCTACACCTTC. Protein: CASSQWLGYGYTF.

This clonotype was counted a few times. V usage is TRBV20-1 and J usage is TRBJ2-7; the D gene is possibly TRBD1 (5 bases). The CDR3 sequence is 12 residues long. The V and J ends lost 6 bases and 2 bases respectively, with 11 bases between them. Germline assignment: CDR1 DFQATT and CDR2 SNEGSKA (reference sequence). The CDR3 spells CSALRTTYEQYF. In DNA, the CDR3 is TGCAGTGCGCTTAGGACAACCTACGAGCAGTACTTC.

In this sample, this clonotype turned up many times. This chain connects TRBV29-1 to TRBJ2-7; tentatively, D is TRBD1 (5 bases). The CDR3 extends over 13 amino acids. V was cut by 4 bases and J by 2 bases, with 12 bases left in between. Germline-derived CDR1 and CDR2 are SQVTM and ANQGSEA. The CDR3 loop reads CSVAGYKTYEQYF. The CDR3 DNA follows: TGCAGCGTTGCAGGGTACAAAACCTACGAGCAGTACTTC.

This clonotype showed up just a few times. The chain links TRBV20-1 to TRBJ2-4; no clear D gene. V was pared by 6 bases and J by 1 base, with 10 bases between. The germline CDR1 and CDR2 sequences are DFQATT and SNEGSKA (reference sequence). The CDR3 sequence is 13 residues long. CDR3 sequence: CSATLRAKNIQYF. CDR3 DNA: TGCAGTGCCACCTTGCGTGCCAAAAACATTCAGTACTTC.

This chain links TRBV14 with TRBJ1-1; D is perhaps TRBD1 (5 bases). V was shortened by 0 bases and J by 4 bases, with 12 bases between the two germline ends. CDR3 size: 15 residues. Germline lookup yields CDR1 SGHDN and CDR2 FVKESK. CDR3 region: CASSQDPGIVTEAFF. The CDR3 region has the DNA TGTGCCAGCAGCCAAGACCCAGGGATTGTCACTGAAGCTTTCTTT.

About this clonotype: One junction end does not reproduce the germline sequence, and a read error may be involved. V and J are TRBV30 and TRBJ1-5; unclear D gene. The germline CDR1 and CDR2 sequences are GTSNPN and SVGIG (reference sequence). The CDR3 extends over 12 amino acids. The CDR3 protein is CARSEYNQPQHF. The DNA of the CDR3 is TGTGCCCGGAGTGAGTATAATCAGCCCCAGCATTTT.

The genes are TRBV10-3 and TRBJ2-4; 8 bases map to TRBD2. This CDR3 spans 13 amino acids. V trimming: 9 bases; J trimming: 4 bases; junction bases outside the gene matches: 5. CDR1 is ENHRY, CDR2 SYGVKD, per germline. CDR3: CAISGTSKNIQYF. The DNA of the CDR3 is TGTGCCATTTCGGGGACTAGTAAAAACATTCAGTACTTC.

This sequence joins TRBV7-6 and TRBJ2-2, with TRBD2 matching over 7 bases. The length of the CDR3 is 16 residues. Germline CDR1 SGHVS, CDR2 FNYEAQ. V lost 4 bases to trimming and J lost 5 bases; unmatched junction nucleotides: 10. CDR3 in DNA: TGTGCCAGCAGCTCTCTAACTAGCGCTGATACCGGGGAGCTGTTTTTT. This encodes CASSSLTSADTGELFF. The variable domain in full, with the rest retrieved from reference TRBV7-6 and TRBJ2-2, is GAGVSQSPRYKVTKRGQDVALRCDPISGHVSLYWYRQALGQGPEFLTYFNYEAQQDKSGLPNDRFSAERPEGSISTLTIQRTEQRDSAMYRCASSSLTSADTGELFFGEGSRLTVL.

This chain links TRBV6-1 with TRBJ2-3; D not resolved. V lost 7 bases to trimming and J lost 0 bases, with 14 bases between them. The CDR3 is made up of 15 amino acids. Germline values: CDR1 MNHNS, CDR2 SASEGT. The CDR3 DNA is TGTGCCAGCAAGATGACACCGGCTAGCACAGATACGCAGTATTTT. Its protein product is CASKMTPASTDTQYF.

The chain recombines TRBV5-6 with TRBJ2-1, with D possibly TRBD2 on 5 matching bases. The CDR3 runs 13 residues. The germline CDR1 and CDR2 sequences are SGHDT and YYEEEE. The V and J ends lost 10 bases and 0 bases respectively, with 11 bases between them. The CDR3 protein is CAGTRGSYNEQFF. Here the CDR3 DNA reads TGTGCCGGAACTAGAGGCTCCTACAATGAGCAGTTCTTC.

This clonotype showed up many times. The V gene is TRBV6-2 or TRBV6-3, the J gene TRBJ2-3; weak D call: TRBD1 (6 bases). Germline CDR1 MNHEY, CDR2 SVGEGT. CDR3 length equals 13 residues. Trimming left V 6 bases short and J 5 bases short, with 12 bases between. The CDR3 DNA reads as TGTGCCAGCAGCTCTTCCAGGGGAGATACGCAGTATTTT. It translates to CASSSSRGDTQYF.